This passage covers 13 T cell receptor beta chains from one sample sequenced in a study of blood T cells in healthy people across ages. Then a second PCR, running about 6 to 12 cycles, was carried out with a sample-barcoded 5' primer and a J-beta primer mix. TCRdb itself ran the 5' RACE reads through MiXCR, one entry per CDR3 protein. Here the sample spans hundreds of thousands of distinct CDR3 sequences, approximately 30% being singletons. The sequencing sample was made of blood. The receptors originated from a woman older than 75 in good health.

Regarding this clonotype: A much larger clonotype is one base distant, so this may be a read error. The chain employs TRBV6-1 and TRBJ2-1; 9 nucleotides align to TRBD1. The CDR3 covers 14 residues. Germline V gives CDR1 MNHNS, CDR2 SASEGT. CDR3 sequence reads: CANSARTGVSEQFF. The CDR3 coding sequence is TGTGCCAACAGTGCCCGGACAGGGGTTAGTGAGCAGTTCTTC.

This clonotype was picked up a small number of times. The chain employs TRBV10-3 and TRBJ2-7, with 10 bases matching TRBD1. CDR1 and CDR2 from the germline V gene are ENHRY and SYGVKD. Trimming took 3 bases from V and 3 from J; bases not matched to a gene: 5. This CDR3 is 15 amino acids long. The CDR3, as DNA: TGTGCCATCAGTGAACCGGGACAGGGGTGCTACGAGCAGTACTTC. Translating it yields CAISEPGQGCYEQYF.

This clonotype was seen ten or more times. The chain is built from TRBV28 and TRBJ1-6; TRBD1 matches 10 bases. This CDR3 is 18 amino acids long. After removal of 6 bases from V and 6 bases from J, the junction contained 14 bases not matched to a gene. Germline V lookup: CDR1 MDHEN, CDR2 SYDVKM. The CDR3 nucleotides are TGTGCCAGCAGAAATCAGGGACAGGGGAGAAGTGTTAATTCACCCCTCCACTTT. Amino acid sequence: CASRNQGQGRSVNSPLHF.

As regards this clonotype: Germline and junction disagree at one end, which may indicate a read error. The V and J genes are TRBV7-6 and TRBJ2-7; 13 nucleotides align to TRBD2. There are 17 residues in the CDR3. Germline V gene data show CDR1 as SGHVS and CDR2 as FNYEAQ. CDR3 bases: TGCGCCAACAGCTTGGAGACTAGCGGGGGGAACAACAATGAGCAGTACTTC. Translated: CANSLETSGGNNNEQYF.

This clonotype was recorded a few times. The chain links TRBV12-5 to TRBJ1-1; maybe TRBD1 (6 bases). There are 13 residues in the CDR3. V was shortened by 1 base and J by 3 bases, with 6 bases between the two germline ends. The V gene's germline CDR1 is LGHNT and CDR2 FRNRAP. The CDR3 sequence: CASGLGGHTEAFF. The CDR3 nucleotides read TGTGCTAGTGGTTTGGGGGGGCACACTGAAGCTTTCTTT.

V gene TRBV29-1 combines with J gene TRBJ1-2; 7 nucleotides align to TRBD1. Germline values: CDR1 SQVTM, CDR2 ANQGSEA. The CDR3 extends over 11 amino acids. After removal of 7 bases from V and 3 bases from J, the junction contained 2 bases not matched to a gene. The CDR3 nucleotides are TGCAGCGGGGGGACAGACTATGGCTACACCTTC. This codes for CSGGTDYGYTF. The full variable domain, in which reference TRBV29-1 and TRBJ1-2 provide the parts outside the CDR3, is SAVISQKPSRDICQRGTSLTIQCQVDSQVTMMFWYRQQPGQSLTLIATANQGSEATYESGFVIDKFPISRPNLTFSTLTVSNMSPEDSSIYLCSGGTDYGYTFGSGTRLTVV.

This clonotype was seen only a few times. The V call is TRBV29-1, the J call TRBJ2-5; 11 nucleotides match TRBD1. Germline CDR1 SQVTM, CDR2 ANQGSEA. This CDR3 is built from 12 residues. CDR3 DNA: TGCAGTGGGACAGGGGGTCGGGAGACCCAGTACTTC. As protein: CSGTGGRETQYF.

The chain has TRBV6-1 and TRBJ1-2; D might be TRBD1 (6 bases). CDR3 length: 15 residues. Trimming shortened V by 5 bases and J by 6 bases, and 19 bases separated the two germline ends. Per the germline V gene, CDR1 is MNHNS and CDR2 is SASEGT. CDR3 loop: CASSFKSGAGDGYTF. The CDR3 DNA is TGTGCCAGCAGTTTTAAGAGCGGGGCAGGGGATGGCTACACCTTC.

This clonotype was detected ten times or more. A much more abundant neighbour one base away suggests this may be a read error. This rearrangement joins TRBV15 to TRBJ2-1; D assignment may be TRBD1 or TRBD2 (5 bases each). The DNA matches TRBJ2-7 better at its end, which makes the J call doubtful. CDR1 and CDR2 (germline): LNHNV, YYDKDF (reference sequence). The CDR3 has 16 residues. For the CDR3, the DNA is TGTGCCACCAGCAGAGATGCTACAGGAGACTACAATGAGCAGTACTTC. Protein product: CATSRDATGDYNEQYF.

This clonotype came up many times. The V and J genes are TRBV2 and TRBJ1-6; the D is unclear. This CDR3 spans 15 amino acids. V gave up 3 bases and J gave up 0 bases, with 6 bases separating them. Germline-derived CDR1 and CDR2 are SNHLY and FYNNEI. The chain's CDR3 is CASSDPSSYNSPLHF. DNA for the CDR3: TGTGCCAGCAGTGACCCGAGCTCCTATAATTCACCCCTCCACTTT.

This clonotype was found many times. V usage is TRBV12-3 or TRBV12-4 and J usage is TRBJ1-1; D unresolved. The CDR3 covers 15 residues. The V and J ends lost 3 bases and 1 base respectively, with 12 bases between them. CDR3 loop: CASSLVPLKNTEAFF. CDR3 coding DNA: TGTGCCAGCAGTTTGGTTCCTCTCAAGAACACTGAAGCTTTCTTT.

In its sample, this clonotype was seen many times. V usage is TRBV3-1 and J usage is TRBJ2-7, with D possibly being TRBD1 or TRBD2 (5 bases each). Trimming shortened V by 0 bases and J by 2 bases, and 14 bases separated the two germline ends. There are 16 residues in the CDR3. Germline V gene data show CDR1 as LGHDT and CDR2 as YNNKEL (reference sequence). CDR3 sequence: CASSQEPGSGTYEQYF. Here the CDR3 DNA reads TGTGCCAGCAGCCAAGAACCGGGGTCAGGGACCTACGAGCAGTACTTC.

This clonotype was counted at least ten times. The DNA for the CDR3 is TGCGGGAAAACCGGCTACACCTTC. Protein: CGKTGYTF. J is TRBJ1-2 and V is TRBV20-1; D not certain. Germline loops: CDR1 DFQATT, CDR2 SNEGSKA (reference sequence). CDR3 length equals 8 residues.